This TCR beta chain was found in a study of blood T cell repertoires in COVID-19. At the level of the study: PBMCs, B-cell-depleted T cells, or T cells provided the cDNA or gDNA that made up the material.

V was pared by 5 bases and J by 6 bases, with 10 bases of the junction left unmatched. The CDR3 has 15 residues. Germline V gives CDR1 SGHTA, CDR2 FQGNSA. Libraries were prepared by immunoSEQ multiplex PCR; TCRdb keeps only in-frame clonotypes and omits some of them. The data show 210,000 or so clones, approximately 81% seen once. The sequence came from a woman of 80 years or more with active or convalescent COVID-19. Sequencing was performed on peripheral blood. This chain links TRBV7-2 with TRBJ2-4; 7 nucleotides line up with TRBD2. The CDR3 DNA reads as TGTGCCAGCAGCCCCAGTTGGAGCGGGGTAAACATTCAGTACTTC. This codes for CASSPSWSGVNIQYF. The full variable domain, in which reference TRBV7-2 and TRBJ2-4 provide the parts outside the CDR3, is GAGVSQSPSNKVTEKGKDVELRCDPISGHTALYWYRQSLGQGLEFLIYFQGNSAPDKSGLPSDRFSAERTGGSVSTLTIQRTQQEDSAVYLCASSPSWSGVNIQYFGAGTRLSVL.